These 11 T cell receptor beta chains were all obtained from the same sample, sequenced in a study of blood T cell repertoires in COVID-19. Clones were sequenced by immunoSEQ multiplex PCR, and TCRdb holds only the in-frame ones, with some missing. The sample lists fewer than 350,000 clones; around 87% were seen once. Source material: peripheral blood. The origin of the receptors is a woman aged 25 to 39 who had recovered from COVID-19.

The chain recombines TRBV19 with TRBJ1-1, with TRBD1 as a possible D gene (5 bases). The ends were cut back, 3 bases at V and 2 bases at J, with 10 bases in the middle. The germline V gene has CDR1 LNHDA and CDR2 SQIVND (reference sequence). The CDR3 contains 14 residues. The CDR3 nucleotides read TGTGCCAGTAGTATTGGGGCAGTTAACACTGAAGCTTTCTTT. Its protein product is CASSIGAVNTEAFF.

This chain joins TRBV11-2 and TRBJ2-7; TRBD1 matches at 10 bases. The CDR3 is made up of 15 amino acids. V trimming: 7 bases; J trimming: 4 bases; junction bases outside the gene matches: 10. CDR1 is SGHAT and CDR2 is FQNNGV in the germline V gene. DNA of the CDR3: TGTGCCAGCACCCCTCCCGACAGGGGGCTTTACGAGCAGTACTTC. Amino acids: CASTPPDRGLYEQYF.

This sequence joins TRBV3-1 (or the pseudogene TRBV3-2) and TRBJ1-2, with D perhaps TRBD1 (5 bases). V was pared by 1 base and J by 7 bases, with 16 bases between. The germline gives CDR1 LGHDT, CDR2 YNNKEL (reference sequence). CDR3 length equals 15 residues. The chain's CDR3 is CASSQGSQGSVGYTF. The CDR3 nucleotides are TGTGCCAGCAGCCAAGGATCTCAGGGATCTGTTGGCTACACCTTC.

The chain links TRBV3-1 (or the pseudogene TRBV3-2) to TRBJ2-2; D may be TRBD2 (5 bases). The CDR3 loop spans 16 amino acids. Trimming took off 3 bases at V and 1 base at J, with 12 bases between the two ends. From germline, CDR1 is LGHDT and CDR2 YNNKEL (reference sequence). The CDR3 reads CASSQGRVKNTGELFF. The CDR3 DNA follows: TGTGCCAGCAGCCAGGGGAGAGTTAAGAACACCGGGGAGCTGTTTTTT.

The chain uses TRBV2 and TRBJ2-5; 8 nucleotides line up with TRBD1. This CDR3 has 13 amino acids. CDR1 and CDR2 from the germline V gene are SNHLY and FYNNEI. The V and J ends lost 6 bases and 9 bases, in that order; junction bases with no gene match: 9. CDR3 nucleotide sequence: TGTGCCAGCAGGCTCGGACAGGGTGCAGCCCAGTACTTC. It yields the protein CASRLGQGAAQYF.

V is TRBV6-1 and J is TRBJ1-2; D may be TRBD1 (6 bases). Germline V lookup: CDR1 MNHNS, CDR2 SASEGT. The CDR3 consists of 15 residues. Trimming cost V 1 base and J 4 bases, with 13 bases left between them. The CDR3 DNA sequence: TGTGCCAGCAGTGAAGTTGTGGGGGCGAGCTATGGCTACACCTTC. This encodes CASSEVVGASYGYTF.

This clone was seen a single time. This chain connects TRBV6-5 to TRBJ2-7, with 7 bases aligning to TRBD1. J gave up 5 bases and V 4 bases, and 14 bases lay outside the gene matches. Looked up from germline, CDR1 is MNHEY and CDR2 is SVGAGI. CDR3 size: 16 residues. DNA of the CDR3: TGTGCCAGCAGTTCCGCGTTAAAAGGGGGCTGGGACGAGCAGTACTTC. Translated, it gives CASSSALKGGWDEQYF.

For the CDR3, the DNA is TGTGCCAGCAGTCCTGACAGGGGTTATGGCTACACCTTC. Residues: CASSPDRGYGYTF. V and J are TRBV6-5 and TRBJ1-2, with 8 bases lining up with TRBD1. Germline V lookup: CDR1 MNHEY, CDR2 SVGAGI. V trimming: 5 bases; J trimming: 5 bases; junction bases outside the gene matches: 4. The CDR3 is 13 amino acids.

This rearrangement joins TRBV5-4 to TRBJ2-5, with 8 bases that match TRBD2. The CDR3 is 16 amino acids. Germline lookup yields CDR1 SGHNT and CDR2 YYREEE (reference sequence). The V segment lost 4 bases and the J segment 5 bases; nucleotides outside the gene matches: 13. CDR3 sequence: CASSQNPGLGTETQYF. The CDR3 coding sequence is TGTGCCAGCAGCCAAAATCCGGGACTAGGGACGGAGACCCAGTACTTC. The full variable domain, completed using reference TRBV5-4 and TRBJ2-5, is ETGVTQSPTHLIKTRGQQVTLRCSSQSGHNTVSWYQQALGQGPQFIFQYYREEENGRGNFPPRFSGLQFPNYSSELNVNALELDDSALYLCASSQNPGLGTETQYFGPGTRLLVL.

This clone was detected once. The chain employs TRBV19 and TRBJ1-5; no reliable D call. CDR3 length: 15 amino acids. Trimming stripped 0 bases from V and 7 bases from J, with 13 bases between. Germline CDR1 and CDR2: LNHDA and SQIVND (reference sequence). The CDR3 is CASSIDLGDGQPQHF. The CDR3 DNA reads TGTGCCAGTAGTATAGATCTCGGGGATGGCCAGCCCCAGCATTTT.

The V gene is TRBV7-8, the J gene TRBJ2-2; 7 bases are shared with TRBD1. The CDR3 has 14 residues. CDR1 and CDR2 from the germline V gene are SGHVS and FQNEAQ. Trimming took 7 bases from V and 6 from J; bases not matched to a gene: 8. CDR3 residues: CASTMGQPPGELFF. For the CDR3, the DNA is TGTGCCAGCACCATGGGACAGCCTCCCGGGGAGCTGTTTTTT.